A single sample gave rise to the 27 T cell receptor beta chains below, sequenced in a study of cytomegalovirus exposure and HLA in healthy donors. Primers included in the PCR were 60 Vbeta and 13 Jbeta primers. Sequenced by immunoSEQ multiplex PCR; TCRdb stores in-frame clones only, minus some. Of about 170,000 clones in the sample, approximately 70% are singletons; the top ten hold approximately 5.6%. The sequencing sample was made of PBMCs. Source of these receptors: a woman younger than 35 in good health and CMV-seropositive.

The chain carries TRBV9 and TRBJ1-2; perhaps TRBD1 as D (6 bases). The V and J ends lost 5 bases and 7 bases respectively, with 12 bases between them. This CDR3 region has 12 residues. Germline CDR1 SGDLS, CDR2 YYNGEE. The CDR3 here is CASSTGLGGYTF. The CDR3 coding sequence is TGTGCCAGCAGTACAGGGCTCGGTGGCTACACCTTC.

The genes are TRBV19 and TRBJ2-3; D unclear. This CDR3 contains 13 residues. V was shortened by 6 bases and J by 2 bases, with 9 bases between the two germline ends. Germline-derived CDR1 and CDR2 are LNHDA and SQIVND (reference sequence). CDR3 DNA sequence: TGTGCCAGTAGGGTCGAGTCCACAGATACGCAGTATTTT. It codes for CASRVESTDTQYF.

This clone was counted only a few times. V is TRBV7-9 and J is TRBJ2-1, with TRBD2 as a possible D gene (6 bases). The germline V and J ends were trimmed by 1 base and 0 bases, with 7 bases remaining between them. Germline loops: CDR1 SEHNR, CDR2 FQNEAQ (reference sequence). This CDR3 is built from 15 residues. CDR3 residues: CASSLGGLSYNEQFF. CDR3 bases: TGTGCCAGCAGCTTAGGGGGACTCTCCTACAATGAGCAGTTCTTC.

The chain uses TRBV4-3 and TRBJ2-7; 7 bases map to TRBD2. Germline V lookup: CDR1 LGHNA, CDR2 YSLEER. V lost 0 bases to trimming and J lost 0 bases; unmatched junction nucleotides: 5. This CDR3 is 16 amino acids long. CDR3 sequence (DNA): TGCGCCAGCAGCCAAGATGAGCGGGGCTTCTCCTACGAGCAGTACTTC. Amino acids: CASSQDERGFSYEQYF.

The chain employs TRBV9 and TRBJ2-5, with 11 bases lining up with TRBD2. The CDR3 is made up of 16 amino acids. V was pared by 4 bases and J by 1 base, with 6 bases of the junction left unmatched. Germline CDR1 and CDR2: SGDLS and YYNGEE. CDR3 protein: CASSRLAGGPQETQYF. CDR3 nucleotide sequence: TGTGCCAGCAGCCGTCTAGCGGGGGGCCCCCAAGAGACCCAGTACTTC. Full variable domain (outside the CDR3, taken from reference TRBV9 and TRBJ2-5): DSGVTQTPKHLITATGQRVTLRCSPRSGDLSVYWYQQSLDQGLQFLIQYYNGEERAKGNILERFSAQQFPDLHSELNLSSLELGDSALYFCASSRLAGGPQETQYFGPGTRLLVL.

The chain uses TRBV5-1 and TRBJ1-4; TRBD1 aligns across 7 bases. With V trimmed by 3 bases and J by 3 bases, 8 bases remained unmatched. The CDR3 is made up of 16 amino acids. Germline lookup yields CDR1 SGHRS and CDR2 YFSETQ. The CDR3, as DNA: TGCGCCAGCAGCTATGACAGGGCTGCGTCTAATGAAAAACTGTTTTTT. Translated: CASSYDRAASNEKLFF.

This clone was seen only a few times. The chain has TRBV18 and TRBJ2-3; 13 bases map to TRBD2. CDR3 length: 17 amino acids. The V gene end was trimmed by 2 bases and the J gene end by 9 bases; junction bases not matched to a gene: 11. Germline CDR1 KGHSH, CDR2 LQKENI. The CDR3 spells CASSPLGGLAGAETQYF. The CDR3, as DNA: TGTGCCAGCTCACCATTAGGCGGACTAGCGGGGGCCGAGACGCAGTATTTT.

This clone was seen a single time. The chain uses TRBV19 and TRBJ2-7; TRBD2 matches at 10 bases. The CDR3 spans 16 residues. CDR1 and CDR2 (germline): LNHDA, SQIVND (reference sequence). V shed 3 bases, J shed 1 base, and the junction held 6 bases outside the gene matches. For the CDR3, the DNA is TGTGCCAGTAGTATGTCACTAGCGGGGCTTTCCTACGAGCAGTACTTC. It is translated as CASSMSLAGLSYEQYF.

The CDR3 here is CASSTGRDYGYTF. In DNA form, the CDR3 reads TGTGCCAGCAGCACGGGTCGAGACTATGGCTACACCTTC. The chain recombines TRBV5-4 with TRBJ1-2; no definite D call. The germline V gene has CDR1 SGHNT and CDR2 YYREEE (reference sequence). Trimming shortened V by 4 bases and J by 3 bases, and 10 bases separated the two germline ends. This CDR3 comprises 13 residues.

The chain carries TRBV7-9 and TRBJ2-7; D might be TRBD2 (5 bases). The CDR3 consists of 16 residues. V was shortened by 0 bases and J by 0 bases, with 12 bases between the two germline ends. Looked up from germline, CDR1 is SEHNR and CDR2 is FQNEAQ (reference sequence). The CDR3 loop is CASSLAPSSGSYEQYF. Here the CDR3 DNA reads TGTGCCAGCAGCTTAGCGCCTAGCTCGGGCTCCTACGAGCAGTACTTC.

This clone was counted a few times. V gene TRBV6-4 combines with J gene TRBJ1-3, with D perhaps matching TRBD1 (6 bases). Trimming took 11 bases from V and 0 from J, leaving 14 bases between them. The CDR3 loop spans 14 amino acids. Looked up from germline, CDR1 is MRHNA and CDR2 is SNTAGT. CDR3 in DNA: TGTGCCTCTGCAGGGACATGCTCTGGAAACACCATATATTTT. It specifies CASAGTCSGNTIYF.

The chain couples TRBV25-1 to TRBJ2-5; TRBD2 matches 8 bases. V shed 3 bases and J 4 bases; nucleotides not matched to a gene: 10. CDR1 and CDR2 (germline): MGHDK, SYGVNS. The CDR3 loop spans 16 amino acids. Written as DNA, the CDR3 is TGTGCCAGCAGTGACAGCCTAGCGGGTGCCCCAGAGACCCAGTACTTC. Protein product: CASSDSLAGAPETQYF.

The V call is TRBV2, the J call TRBJ2-7, with TRBD2 matching over 9 bases. Trimming took 7 bases from V and 3 from J; bases not matched to a gene: 10. In germline, CDR1 is SNHLY, CDR2 FYNNEI. The CDR3 runs to 15 residues. CDR3 loop: CASTWSGGRLYEQYF. DNA for the CDR3: TGTGCCAGCACGTGGAGCGGGGGGCGCCTCTACGAGCAGTACTTC.

The chain combines TRBV7-3 with TRBJ2-1; TRBD2 aligns across 12 bases. V shed 4 bases, J shed 6 bases, and the junction held 4 bases outside the gene matches. The CDR3 consists of 15 residues. Germline CDR1 and CDR2: SGHTA and FQGTGA. The CDR3 DNA sequence: TGTGCCAGCAGCTCTAGCGGGGGGGCTCCCAATGAGCAGTTCTTC. This codes for CASSSSGGAPNEQFF. The variable domain in full, completed from reference TRBV7-3 and TRBJ2-1, reads GAGVSQTPSNKVTEKGKYVELRCDPISGHTALYWYRQSLGQGPEFLIYFQGTGAADDSGLPNDRFFAVRPEGSVSTLKIQRTERGDSAVYLCASSSSGGAPNEQFFGPGTRLTVL.

This clone was detected only once. This sequence joins TRBV9 and TRBJ1-1; D not certain. The CDR3 runs to 13 residues. Trimming pared 0 bases from V and 4 bases from J, leaving 7 bases between. Germline V lookup: CDR1 SGDLS, CDR2 YYNGEE. This CDR3 reads CASSVAAGTEAFF. DNA of the CDR3: TGTGCCAGCAGCGTAGCCGCGGGCACTGAAGCTTTCTTT.

This clone was seen a handful of times. The germline gene is not matched at one end of the junction; a read error may be the cause. The chain recombines TRBV10-3 with TRBJ2-7; D remains unclear. Germline loops: CDR1 ENHRY, CDR2 SYGVKD. The CDR3 is made up of 17 amino acids. CDR3 amino acids: CASSAPAFAASSYEQYF. CDR3 DNA sequence: TGTGCCAGCAGTGCCCCGGCTTTCGCAGCGAGCTCCTACGAGCAGTACTTC.

CDR3 sequence reads: CASLGTAASRAFF. The CDR3 DNA follows: TGTGCCAGCCTTGGGACAGCAGCATCCCGGGCTTTCTTT. This chain connects TRBV2 to TRBJ1-1; 7 nucleotides match TRBD1. Germline trimming cut 8 bases from V and 11 bases from J; bases unmatched to any gene: 14. Germline V lookup: CDR1 SNHLY, CDR2 FYNNEI. The CDR3 has 13 residues.

The chain carries TRBV10-3 and TRBJ1-2; a possible D gene is TRBD1 (6 bases). Per germline, CDR1 ENHRY and CDR2 SYGVKD. V lost 3 bases to trimming and J lost 3 bases, with 11 bases between them. This CDR3 has 14 residues. DNA for the CDR3: TGTGCCATCAGTGACGACAGGTCCTACTATGGCTACACCTTC. This codes for CAISDDRSYYGYTF.

The V gene is TRBV4-3, the J gene TRBJ2-5; D might be TRBD1 (5 bases). Germline V gives CDR1 LGHNA, CDR2 YSLEER. V was clipped by 3 bases and J by 3 bases, with 20 bases between them. The CDR3 has 17 amino acids. The CDR3: CASSHPIVWGWEETQYF. CDR3 in DNA: TGCGCCAGCAGCCATCCGATCGTTTGGGGCTGGGAAGAGACCCAGTACTTC.

The chain links TRBV7-9 to TRBJ2-7; TRBD1 agrees at 7 bases. J was trimmed by 2 bases and V by 3 bases; bases with no gene match: 7. Germline CDR1 reads SEHNR; CDR2 reads FQNEAQ (reference sequence). This CDR3 region has 15 residues. The CDR3 loop is CASSFGTASPYEQYF. CDR3 in DNA: TGTGCCAGCAGCTTCGGGACAGCTTCCCCCTACGAGCAGTACTTC.

The chain joins TRBV7-2 to TRBJ1-1; weak D call: TRBD1 (6 bases). V dropped 10 bases and J dropped 4 bases, with 19 bases sitting between them. The CDR3 runs 14 residues. Germline CDR1 and CDR2: SGHTA and FQGNSA. This CDR3 reads CATRSGGASTEAFF. CDR3 sequence (DNA): TGTGCCACACGCTCGGGGGGGGCGAGCACTGAAGCTTTCTTT. The full variable domain, in which reference TRBV7-2 and TRBJ1-1 provide the parts outside the CDR3, is GAGVSQSPSNKVTEKGKDVELRCDPISGHTALYWYRQSLGQGLEFLIYFQGNSAPDKSGLPSDRFSAERTGGSVSTLTIQRTQQEDSAVYLCATRSGGASTEAFFGQGTRLTVV.

V is TRBV19 and J is TRBJ1-4, with D possibly being TRBD1 (5 bases). The CDR3 covers 14 residues. Germline CDR1 reads LNHDA; CDR2 reads SQIVND (reference sequence). CDR3 loop: CAATQTATNEKLFF. CDR3 coding DNA: TGTGCTGCAACTCAGACAGCAACTAATGAAAAACTGTTTTTT. The whole variable domain, remainder taken from reference TRBV19 and TRBJ1-4, is DGGITQSPKYLFRKEGQNVTLSCEQNLNHDAMYWYRQDPGQGLRLIYYSQIVNDFQKGDIAEGYSVSREKKESFPLTVTSAQKNPTAFYLCAATQTATNEKLFFGSGTQLSVL.

The chain links TRBV28 to TRBJ2-7; 10 bases match TRBD1. This CDR3 has 15 amino acids. V shed 8 bases and J 1 base; nucleotides not matched to a gene: 8. Germline loops: CDR1 MDHEN, CDR2 SYDVKM. CDR3 sequence (DNA): TGTGCCAGCTCCCCGGGGGACAGGGGTTCCTACGAGCAGTACTTC. Protein product: CASSPGDRGSYEQYF.

This rearrangement joins TRBV18 to TRBJ2-5; D is undetermined. Trimming left V 6 bases short and J 0 bases short, with 8 bases between. Germline CDR1 reads KGHSH; CDR2 reads LQKENI. The CDR3 runs 13 residues. The CDR3 sequence: CASSPGDQETQYF. The CDR3 DNA follows: TGTGCCAGCTCTCCTGGAGACCAAGAGACCCAGTACTTC.

The chain links TRBV10-3 to TRBJ2-2, with TRBD1 identical over 8 bases. The V gene's germline CDR1 is ENHRY and CDR2 SYGVKD. This CDR3 comprises 14 residues. V lost 10 bases to trimming and J lost 4 bases; unmatched junction nucleotides: 8. The CDR3 loop reads CASGQGRGTGELFF. The DNA of the CDR3 is TGTGCCAGCGGACAGGGAAGGGGCACCGGGGAGCTGTTTTTT.

The chain carries TRBV5-6 and TRBJ2-3, with TRBD2 identical over 7 bases. Germline-derived CDR1 and CDR2 are SGHDT and YYEEEE. The CDR3 is 13 residues long. V was clipped by 4 bases and J by 1 base; unmatched bases: 0. As DNA, the CDR3 is TGTGCCAGCAGCCGGGGGGGCACAGATACGCAGTATTTT. This sequence encodes CASSRGGTDTQYF. The full variable domain, completed using reference TRBV5-6 and TRBJ2-3, is DAGVTQSPTHLIKTRGQQVTLRCSPKSGHDTVSWYQQALGQGPQFIFQYYEEEERQRGNFPDRFSGHQFPNYSSELNVNALLLGDSALYLCASSRGGTDTQYFGPGTRLTVL.

This sequence joins TRBV18 and TRBJ1-3; no clear D gene. Deletions cut 2 bases from V and 1 base from J, with 12 bases between. CDR1 is KGHSH, CDR2 LQKENI, per germline. This CDR3 is built from 16 residues. In nucleotides, the CDR3 is TGTGCCAGCTCACCAAACGAACTCGGGTCTGGAAACACCATATATTTT. Translation gives CASSPNELGSGNTIYF.